The table lists the clone carrying this T cell receptor (beta chain) with a few counts. The CDR3 loop spans 16 amino acids. The germline V gene encodes CDR1 LGHDT and CDR2 YNNKEL (reference sequence). V lost 1 base to trimming and J lost 3 bases; unmatched junction nucleotides: 5. This entry comes from a study of blood T cell repertoires in COVID-19. Study summary: In each case, the material was cDNA or gDNA derived from T cells, B-cell-depleted T cells, or PBMCs.

Profiled with immunoSEQ multiplex PCR; TCRdb holds only in-frame clones, not every one. The sample yields 100,000 to 150,000 clones, 80% to 90% seen once. The chain joins TRBV3-1 (or the pseudogene TRBV3-2) to TRBJ2-2; TRBD1 matches at 7 bases. The sequence was collected from a man in his fifties or sixties with COVID-19, enrolled during active disease. Sequencing used peripheral blood. The CDR3 nucleotides read TGTGCCAGCAGCCAAGCGACAGGGCCTTACACCGGGGAGCTGTTTTTT. It is translated as CASSQATGPYTGELFF.